This T cell receptor (beta chain) is drawn from a study of regulatory T cells in long-lasting Graves disease. Study outcomes and limitations: The study found TRBV28, TRBJ1-2 and TRBJ2-5 favored in persistent disease. Sample size, which was small, may have reduced accuracy. Fewer public clonotypes were shared by new patients (around 960) than by persistent patients (2,741).

Germline-derived CDR1 and CDR2 are SGHRS and YFSETQ. After removal of 0 bases from V and 6 bases from J, the junction contained 2 bases not matched to a gene. This CDR3 has 15 residues. This clonotype turned up a few times. Its antigen is unidentified. Arm-PCR with iRepertoire HTBI primers amplified the CDR3 regions for these TCR beta libraries. A single record per CDR3 protein comes from TCRdb applying MiXCR to the multiplex PCR reads. The sample includes around 330,000 distinct CDR3 sequences, 18% seen only once; the top ten take about 38%. Time point specified: newly diagnosed GD, antithyroid drugs for less than 3 months. PBMC-extracted RNA yielded the TCR library.

The TCR originated in a female donor with Graves disease. Material: peripheral blood mononuclear cells (PBMCs), obtained at new diagnosis, from a patient treated with antithyroid drugs. V and J are TRBV5-1 and TRBJ2-1; 11 bases agree with TRBD1. Here the CDR3 reads CASSLEGTGGNEQFF. CDR3 nucleotide sequence: TGCGCCAGCAGCTTGGAGGGGACAGGGGGCAATGAGCAGTTCTTC.